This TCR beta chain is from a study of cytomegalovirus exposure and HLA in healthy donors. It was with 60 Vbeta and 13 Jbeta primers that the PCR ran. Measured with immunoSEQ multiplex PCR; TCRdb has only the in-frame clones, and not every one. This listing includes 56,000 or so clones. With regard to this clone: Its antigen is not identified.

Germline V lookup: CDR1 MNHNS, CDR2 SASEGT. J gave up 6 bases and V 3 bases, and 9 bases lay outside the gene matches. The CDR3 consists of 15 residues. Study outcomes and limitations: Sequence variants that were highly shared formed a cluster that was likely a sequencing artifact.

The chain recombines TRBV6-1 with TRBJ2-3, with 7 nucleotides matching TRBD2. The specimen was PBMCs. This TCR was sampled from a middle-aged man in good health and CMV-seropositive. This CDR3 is CASSDLTGGGDTQYF. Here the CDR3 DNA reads TGTGCCAGCAGTGATTTAACGGGAGGAGGGGATACGCAGTATTTT.